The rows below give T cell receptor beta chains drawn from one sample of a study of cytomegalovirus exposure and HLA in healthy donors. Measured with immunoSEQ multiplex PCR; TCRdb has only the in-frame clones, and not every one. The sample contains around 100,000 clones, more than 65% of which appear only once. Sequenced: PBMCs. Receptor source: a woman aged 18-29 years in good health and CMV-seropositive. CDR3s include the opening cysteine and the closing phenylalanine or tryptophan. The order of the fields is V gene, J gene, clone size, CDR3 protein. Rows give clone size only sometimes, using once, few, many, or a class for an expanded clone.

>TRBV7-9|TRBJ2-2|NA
CASTRVSGELFF
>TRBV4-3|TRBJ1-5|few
CASSQDYGGLGQPQHF
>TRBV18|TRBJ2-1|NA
CASSPMGGVSNEQFF
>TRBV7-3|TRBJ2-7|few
CASRRQGGPYEQYF
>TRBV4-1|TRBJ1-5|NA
CASSSDSTGSLGQPQHF
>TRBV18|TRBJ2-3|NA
CASSRTGSDTQYF
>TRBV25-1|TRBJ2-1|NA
CASSAAYREQFF
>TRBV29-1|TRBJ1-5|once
CSANRDQVNQPQHF
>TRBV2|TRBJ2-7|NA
CASRPTWSGYEQYF
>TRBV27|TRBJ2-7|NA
CASSLSLQGPVPYEQYF
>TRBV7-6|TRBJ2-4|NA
CASSLRTSGGPTAKNIQYF
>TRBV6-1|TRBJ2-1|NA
CASSGSGGVASYNEQFF
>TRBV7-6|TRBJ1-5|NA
CASSSSLDRWDQPQHF
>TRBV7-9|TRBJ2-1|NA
CASSSGTSGLIYNEQFF
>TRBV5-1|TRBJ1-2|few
CASSLEGQGANGYTF
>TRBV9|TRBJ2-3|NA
CASSVSINTDTQYF
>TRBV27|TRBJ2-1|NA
CASSERQGDEQFF
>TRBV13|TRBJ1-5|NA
CASSANNQPQHF
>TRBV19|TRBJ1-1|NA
CATGGVLNTEAFF
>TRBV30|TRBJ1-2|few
CAWSCPVGTYGYTF
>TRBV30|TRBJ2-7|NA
CAWSAGTGAYEQYF
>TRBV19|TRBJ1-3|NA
CASSSSGFSGNTIYF
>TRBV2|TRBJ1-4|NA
CASSEGGGGRQYDEKLFF
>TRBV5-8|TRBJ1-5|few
CASSSTGRNQPQHF
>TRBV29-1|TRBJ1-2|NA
CSVQDRNYGYTF
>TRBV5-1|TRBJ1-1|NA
CASSHRQGRTEAFF
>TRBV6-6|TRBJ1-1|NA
CASRPVELNTEAFF
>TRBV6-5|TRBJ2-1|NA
CASSSETGSSYNEQFF
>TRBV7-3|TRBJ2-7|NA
CASSLRARTGAYEQYF
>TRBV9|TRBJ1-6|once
CASSVAQTDNSPLHF
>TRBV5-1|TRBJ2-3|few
CASSPRGGVGTDTQYF
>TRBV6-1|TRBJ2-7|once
CASTSPYEQYF
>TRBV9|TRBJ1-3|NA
CASSGRQGALGNTIYF
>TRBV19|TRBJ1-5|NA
CASSVDSWDTGNQPQHF
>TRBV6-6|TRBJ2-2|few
CATSTRTAYNTGELFF
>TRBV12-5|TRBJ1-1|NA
CASGETPTGMNTEAFF
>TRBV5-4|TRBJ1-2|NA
CASSSWTGEMGGYTF
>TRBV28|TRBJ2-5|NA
CASRTGGSSQETQYF
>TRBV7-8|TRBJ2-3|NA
CASSLLPSGGLTDTQYF
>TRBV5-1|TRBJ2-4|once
CASSSGGQGLSSNIQYF